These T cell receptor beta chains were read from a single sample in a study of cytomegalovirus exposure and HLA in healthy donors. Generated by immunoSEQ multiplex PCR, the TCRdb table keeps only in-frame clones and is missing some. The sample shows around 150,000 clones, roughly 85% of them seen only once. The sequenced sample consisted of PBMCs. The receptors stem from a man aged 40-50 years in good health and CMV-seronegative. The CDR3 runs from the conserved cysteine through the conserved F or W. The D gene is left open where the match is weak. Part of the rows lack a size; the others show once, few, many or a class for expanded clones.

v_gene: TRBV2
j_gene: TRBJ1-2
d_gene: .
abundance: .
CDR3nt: TGTGCCAGCAGGCTAACCTCAGACCAGAGCGCGAACTATGGCTACACCTTC
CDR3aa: CASRLTSDQSANYGYTF

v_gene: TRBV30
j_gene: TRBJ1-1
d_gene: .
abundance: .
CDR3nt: TGTGCCTGGAGTGTAGTCAGGACATTTTCAACGAACACTGAAGCTTTCTTT
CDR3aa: CAWSVVRTFSTNTEAFF

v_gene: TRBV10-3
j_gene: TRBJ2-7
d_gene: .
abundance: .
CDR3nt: TGTGCCATCAGTGAGACCCAGGACTACGAGCAGTACTTC
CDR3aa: CAISETQDYEQYF

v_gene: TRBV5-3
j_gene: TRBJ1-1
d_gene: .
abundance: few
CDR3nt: TGTGCCAGAAGCTCACTATTCCATGAACTACAGGGCGTTCTCGGTGGCACTGAAGCTTTCTTT
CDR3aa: CARSSLFHELQGVLGGTEAFF

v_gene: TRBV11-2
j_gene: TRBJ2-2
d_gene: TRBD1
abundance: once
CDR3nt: TGTGCCAGCAGCGTCGGACAGGACTTTACCGGGGAGCTGTTTTTT
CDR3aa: CASSVGQDFTGELFF

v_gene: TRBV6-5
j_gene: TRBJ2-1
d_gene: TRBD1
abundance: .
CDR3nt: TGTGCCAGCAGTGTTGACAGGGGGTCCTACAATGAGCAGTTCTTC
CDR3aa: CASSVDRGSYNEQFF

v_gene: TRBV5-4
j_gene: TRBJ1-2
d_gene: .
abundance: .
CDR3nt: TGTGCCAGCAGCTTGGGGGACAAGGATGGCTACACCTTC
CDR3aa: CASSLGDKDGYTF

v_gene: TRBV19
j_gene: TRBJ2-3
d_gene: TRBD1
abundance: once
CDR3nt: TGTGCCAGTAGTATAGGGACAGGGTTGACAGATACGCAGTATTTT
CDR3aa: CASSIGTGLTDTQYF

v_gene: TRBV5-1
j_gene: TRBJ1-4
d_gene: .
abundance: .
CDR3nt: TGCGCCAGCAGCTTGGGACAGCTAAATGAAAAACTGTTTTTT
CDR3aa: CASSLGQLNEKLFF

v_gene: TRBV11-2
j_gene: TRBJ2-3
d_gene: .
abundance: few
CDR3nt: TGTGCCAGCAGCTTAGGGCAGATGACGCAGTATTTT
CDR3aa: CASSLGQMTQYF

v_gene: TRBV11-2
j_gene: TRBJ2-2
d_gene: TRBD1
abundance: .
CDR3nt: TGTGCCAGCAGCTTCTACCGGGACAGGTCCCTCGTCACCGGGGAGCTGTTTTTT
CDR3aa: CASSFYRDRSLVTGELFF

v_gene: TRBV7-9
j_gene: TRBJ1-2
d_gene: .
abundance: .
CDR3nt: TGTGCCAGCAGCATGACACTTGGGTTGTCCGGCTACACCTTC
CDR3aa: CASSMTLGLSGYTF

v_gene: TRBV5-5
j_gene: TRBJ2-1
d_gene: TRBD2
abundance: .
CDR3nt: TGTGCCAGCAGCCCGACTAGCGGGTTCTACAATGAGCAGTTCTTC
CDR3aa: CASSPTSGFYNEQFF

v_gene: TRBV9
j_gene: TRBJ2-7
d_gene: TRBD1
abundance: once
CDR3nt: TGTGCCAGCAGCGTAGGAGGGAGGACAGGGGGAGGCGAGCAGTACTTC
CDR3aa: CASSVGGRTGGGEQYF

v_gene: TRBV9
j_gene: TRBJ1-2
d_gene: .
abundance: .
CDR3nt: TGTGCCAGCAGCCCTCGAGGGTCACCCTATGGCTACACCTTC
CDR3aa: CASSPRGSPYGYTF

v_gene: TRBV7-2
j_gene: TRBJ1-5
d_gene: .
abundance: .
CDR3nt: TGTGCCAGCAGCCAGCGACAGACTAATCAGCCCCAGCATTTT
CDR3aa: CASSQRQTNQPQHF

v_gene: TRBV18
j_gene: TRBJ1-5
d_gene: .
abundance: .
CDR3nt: TGTGCCAGCTCGAAGACAGATAGCAATCAGCCCCAGCATTTT
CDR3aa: CASSKTDSNQPQHF

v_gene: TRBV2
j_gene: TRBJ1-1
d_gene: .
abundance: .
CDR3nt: TGTGCCAGCACCAAGACCGTGCGGGGCACTGAAGCTTTCTTT
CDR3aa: CASTKTVRGTEAFF

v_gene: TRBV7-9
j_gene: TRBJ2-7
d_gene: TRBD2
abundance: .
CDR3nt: TGTGCCAGCAGCTCCTCTAGCGGGAGGAGAACCTACGAGCAGTACTTC
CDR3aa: CASSSSSGRRTYEQYF

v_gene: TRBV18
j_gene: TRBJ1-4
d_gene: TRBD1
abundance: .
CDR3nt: TGTGCCAGCTCACCAATGGGACAGGGGTATGAAAAACTGTTTTTT
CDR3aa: CASSPMGQGYEKLFF

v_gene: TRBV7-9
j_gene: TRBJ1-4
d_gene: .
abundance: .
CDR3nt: TGTGCCAGCAGCTTAGCTACAGCTAATGAAAAACTGTTTTTT
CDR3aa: CASSLATANEKLFF

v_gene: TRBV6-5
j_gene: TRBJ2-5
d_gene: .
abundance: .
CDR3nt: TGTGCCAGCAGTTTGACAGTTCAAGAGACCCAGTACTTC
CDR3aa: CASSLTVQETQYF

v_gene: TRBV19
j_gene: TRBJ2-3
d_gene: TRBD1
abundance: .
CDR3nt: TGTGCCAGTAGTGGACAGGGGCCCTGGTCGGATACGCAGTATTTT
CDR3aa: CASSGQGPWSDTQYF

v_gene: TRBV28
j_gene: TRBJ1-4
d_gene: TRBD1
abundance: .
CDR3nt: TGTGCCAGCAGCCCCACAGGGGGCAATAGTAATGAAAAACTGTTTTTT
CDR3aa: CASSPTGGNSNEKLFF

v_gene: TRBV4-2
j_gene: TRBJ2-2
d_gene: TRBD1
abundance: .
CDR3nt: TGTGCCAGCAGCTCGGACAGGGAAAGGACCGGGGAGCTGTTTTTT
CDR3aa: CASSSDRERTGELFF

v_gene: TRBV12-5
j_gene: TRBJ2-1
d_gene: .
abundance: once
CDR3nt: TGTGCTAGTGGTTTGACCGGTGAAGAGCAGTTCTTC
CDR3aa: CASGLTGEEQFF

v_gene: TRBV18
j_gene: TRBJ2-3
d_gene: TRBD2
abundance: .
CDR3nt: TGTGCCAGCTCACCACTCAGCGGGATCACTTCTAGCACAGATACGCAGTATTTT
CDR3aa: CASSPLSGITSSTDTQYF

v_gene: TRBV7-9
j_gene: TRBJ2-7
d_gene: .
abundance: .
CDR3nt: TGTTCCAGCAGCGCGACTAGGAGCTCCTACGAGCAGTACTTC
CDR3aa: CSSSATRSSYEQYF

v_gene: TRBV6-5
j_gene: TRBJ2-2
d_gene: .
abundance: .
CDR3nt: TGTGCCGGAGGACCGGTGGGGATCACCGGGGAGCTGTTTTTT
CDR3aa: CAGGPVGITGELFF